This T cell receptor (beta chain) derives from a study of glioma-infiltrating T cells. In the case of this clonotype: Its specificity is unknown.

CDR1 is SGHVS and CDR2 is FQNEAQ in the germline V gene. The CDR3 loop spans 15 amino acids. V was cut by 7 bases and J by 3 bases, with 19 bases left in between. Amplification of TCR alpha and beta CDR3 regions from RNA used iRepertoire nested multiplex PCR. For one-step reverse transcription and amplification, roughly 95-450 ng of tissue mRNA or PBMC total RNA was used. MiXCR, applied by TCRdb to the multiplex PCR reads, yields one record per CDR3 protein. The sample holds 150,000 to 200,000 distinct CDR3 sequences; around 30% are singletons and the top ten take around 20%. Study-wide findings and caveats: Very few CDR3 sequences were shared between tissue and blood. Above-expected tissue-blood divergence occurred in all gliomas, most in low-grade ones.

The chain links TRBV7-8 to TRBJ2-7; perhaps TRBD1 as D (5 bases). Sequencing was performed on glioma tissue, nonneoplastic brain tissue, or PBMCs (not recorded which). The clonotype was recovered from a human donor with low-grade glioma or glioblastoma, undergoing nonglioma brain surgery, or in good health (not recorded which). CDR3 sequence reads: CASIPVLGRHYEQYF. CDR3 coding DNA: TGTGCCAGCATACCGGTGTTGGGGCGACACTACGAGCAGTACTTC.